A selection of T cell receptor beta chains follows, all from one sample in a study of T cells after posttransplantation cyclophosphamide. TCRdb keeps only in-frame clones here, not all; method: immunoSEQ multiplex PCR. This table holds some 10,000 clones, 86% found once. Sequences were derived from CD4+ T cells sorted from PBMCs, sampled after allogeneic stem cell transplant with posttransplant cyclophosphamide. Receptors originate from a male patient between 25 and 39 years old who received an allogeneic stem cell transplant from a related donor, was CMV-positive, and had acute GVHD only. Among the T cells, some may be from the graft donor. Each CDR3 is given with its conserved first and last residue. D genes are given only for firm matches. Size tells how often a clone was seen (once, few, many) or the class of an expanded clone, and some rows leave it out.

clone_size,d_call,j_call,v_call,cdr3_aa,cdr3_nt
few,TRBD2,TRBJ2-7,TRBV6-6,CASSYLAGTDEQYF,TGTGCCAGCAGTTACCTAGCGGGGACCGACGAGCAGTACTTC
.,TRBD2,TRBJ2-1,TRBV5-1,CASSSSGGSYNEQFF,TGCGCCAGCAGCTCTAGCGGGGGCTCCTACAATGAGCAGTTCTTC
.,TRBD1,TRBJ1-6,TRBV19,CASSIPVGTGGQGSSPLHF,TGTGCCAGTAGTATTCCGGTCGGGACAGGGGGCCAAGGGAGTTCACCCCTCCACTTT
.,.,TRBJ1-2,TRBV6-5,CASNRQSAYGYTF,TGTGCCAGCAATCGACAGTCCGCCTATGGCTACACCTTC
.,TRBD1,TRBJ2-5,TRBV29-1,CSGNNRQGGTQYF,TGCAGCGGAAACAACCGACAGGGTGGGACCCAGTACTTC
.,.,TRBJ2-7,TRBV7-9,CASSISLGTWAPEQYF,TGTGCCAGCAGCATCTCTCTGGGGACATGGGCGCCCGAGCAGTACTTC
.,TRBD1,TRBJ2-5,TRBV5-4,CASSWTTGNEETQYF,TGTGCCAGCAGCTGGACGACAGGGAATGAAGAGACCCAGTACTTC
.,.,TRBJ2-4,TRBV5-6,CASSAAGFRENIQYF,TGTGCCAGCAGTGCCGCAGGGTTCAGGGAAAACATTCAGTACTTC
.,TRBD1,TRBJ2-7,TRBV27,CASSPRQGAYEQYF,TGTGCCAGCAGTCCAAGACAGGGGGCTTACGAGCAGTACTTC
few,TRBD2,TRBJ2-3,TRBV6-5,CATKLTGGEQDTQYF,TGTGCCACCAAACTCACGGGGGGGGAACAAGATACGCAGTATTTT
.,.,TRBJ1-4,TRBV15,CATSRGGWEKLFF,TGTGCCACCAGCAGAGGGGGCTGGGAAAAACTGTTTTTT
.,TRBD1,TRBJ1-6,TRBV13,CASSEGQGGGNSPLHF,TGTGCCAGCAGCGAGGGACAGGGCGGCGGTAATTCACCCCTCCACTTT
.,TRBD2,TRBJ2-5,TRBV5-1,CASSLVVAGYQETQYF,TGCGCCAGCAGCTTGGTGGTAGCGGGGTACCAAGAGACCCAGTACTTC
.,.,TRBJ1-2,TRBV6-5,CARRRRLLANYGYTF,TGTGCCAGAAGGAGGAGGCTTCTCGCTAACTATGGCTACACCTTC
.,.,TRBJ2-2,TRBV7-2,CASSLDWAAANTGELFF,TGTGCCAGCAGCTTAGACTGGGCAGCCGCGAACACCGGGGAGCTGTTTTTT
.,.,TRBJ2-5,TRBV7-6,CASSLEGGAGRLAQYF,TGTGCCAGCAGCTTAGAAGGAGGGGCGGGTAGGTTGGCCCAGTACTTC
.,.,TRBJ1-2,TRBV19,CASSITPNYGYTF,TGTGCCAGTAGTATAACACCTAACTATGGCTACACCTTC
few,TRBD1,TRBJ1-2,TRBV7-9,CASSLGDRVGAPTF,TGTGCCAGCAGCTTAGGGGACAGGGTTGGGGCTCCCACCTTC
.,TRBD1,TRBJ2-5,TRBV4-2,CASSQEGPGGGETQYF,TGTGCCAGCAGCCAAGAAGGGCCAGGGGGCGGGGAGACCCAGTACTTC
.,TRBD1,TRBJ2-7,TRBV6-1,CASREGQAIFYEQYF,TGTGCCAGCAGGGAGGGACAGGCTATTTTTTACGAGCAGTACTTC
.,TRBD1,TRBJ1-2,TRBV7-2,CASSFTGGATHYGYTF,TGTGCCAGCAGCTTTACAGGGGGCGCGACGCACTATGGCTACACCTTC
.,.,TRBJ2-2,TRBV7-2,CASSFPNTGELFF,TGTGCCAGCAGCTTCCCAAACACCGGGGAGCTGTTTTTT
.,.,TRBJ2-5,TRBV14,CASSQAQTQYF,TGTGCCAGCAGCCAGGCCCAGACCCAGTACTTC
.,TRBD1,TRBJ2-7,TRBV20-1,CSARPTGGHYF,TGCAGTGCTAGACCAACAGGGGGACATTACTTC
.,TRBD1,TRBJ1-1,TRBV5-6,CASSSLRGPKKAFF,TGTGCCAGCAGCTCTCTGAGGGGGCCGAAGAAAGCTTTCTTT
.,TRBD1,TRBJ1-4,TRBV29-1,CSAGQGPNEKLFF,TGCAGCGCCGGACAGGGACCTAATGAAAAACTGTTTTTT
few,.,TRBJ1-1,TRBV2,CASRPSGENTEAFF,TGTGCCAGCAGACCCTCGGGGGAGAACACTGAAGCTTTCTTT
.,.,TRBJ2-3,TRBV29-1,CSVGQSTDTQYF,TGCAGCGTAGGACAGAGCACAGATACGCAGTATTTT
.,.,TRBJ1-2,TRBV10-1,CASRGQRSYGYTF,TGCGCCAGCAGGGGACAAAGGAGCTATGGCTACACCTTC
.,.,TRBJ2-7,TRBV6-5,CATSIQGGYEQYF,TGTGCCACCTCAATTCAGGGAGGCTACGAGCAGTACTTC
.,.,TRBJ1-6,TRBV19,CASSIGTINSPLHF,TGTGCCAGTAGTATCGGGACAATAAATTCACCCCTCCACTTT
once,.,TRBJ1-1,TRBV6-5,CASSDQGTNTEAFF,TGTGCCAGCTCCGACCAGGGGACGAACACTGAAGCTTTCTTT
.,TRBD1,TRBJ2-7,TRBV11-1,CASSLGQGAREQYF,TGTGCCAGCAGCTTAGGACAGGGGGCGAGGGAGCAGTACTTC
.,.,TRBJ2-6,TRBV4-3,CASSQDWAKYSGANVLTF,TGCGCCAGCAGCCAAGATTGGGCGAAATACTCTGGGGCCAACGTCCTGACTTTC
.,.,TRBJ2-7,TRBV18,CASSQPDIYEQYF,TGTGCCAGCTCACAGCCCGACATCTACGAGCAGTACTTC
.,TRBD2,TRBJ2-3,TRBV6-1,CASRTSGGAGTQYF,TGTGCCAGCAGGACTAGCGGGGGGGCTGGTACGCAGTATTTT
.,.,TRBJ2-3,TRBV5-1,CASSLSGTSTDTQYF,TGCGCCAGCAGCTTGAGCGGAACTAGCACAGATACGCAGTATTTT
once,.,TRBJ2-1,TRBV6-1,CASSEPGLTYNEQFF,TGTGCCAGCAGTGAACCTGGACTAACCTACAATGAGCAGTTCTTC
few,.,TRBJ2-3,TRBV29-1,CSVREGEDTQYF,TGCAGCGTTAGGGAGGGGGAAGATACGCAGTATTTT
.,TRBD1,TRBJ1-1,TRBV7-8,CASSLGGQRITEAFF,TGTGCCAGCAGCTTAGGGGGACAGAGGATCACTGAAGCTTTCTTT
.,TRBD1,TRBJ1-1,TRBV28,CASSSPGGRTEAFF,TGTGCCAGCAGTTCCCCAGGGGGCCGAACTGAAGCTTTCTTT
.,.,TRBJ2-3,TRBV5-4,CASSGRASTDTQYF,TGTGCCAGCAGCGGCAGGGCTAGCACAGATACGCAGTATTTT